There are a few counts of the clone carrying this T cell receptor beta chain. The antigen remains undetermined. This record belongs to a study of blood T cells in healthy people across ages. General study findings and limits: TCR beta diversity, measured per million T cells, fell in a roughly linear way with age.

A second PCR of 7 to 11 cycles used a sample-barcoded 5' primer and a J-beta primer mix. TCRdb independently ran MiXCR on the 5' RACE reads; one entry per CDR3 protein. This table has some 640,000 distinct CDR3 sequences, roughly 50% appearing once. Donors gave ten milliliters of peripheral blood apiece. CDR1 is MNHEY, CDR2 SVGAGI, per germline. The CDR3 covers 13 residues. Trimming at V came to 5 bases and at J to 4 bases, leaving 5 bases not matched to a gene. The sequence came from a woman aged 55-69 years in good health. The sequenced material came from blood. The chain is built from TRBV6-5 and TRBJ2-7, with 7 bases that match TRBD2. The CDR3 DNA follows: TGTGCCAGCAGTGCCCGGGAGGTATACGAGCAGTACTTC. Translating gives CASSAREVYEQYF.